Below are 14 T cell receptor beta chains sequenced from a single sample in a study of cytomegalovirus exposure and HLA in healthy donors. Primers for the PCR totalled 60 Vbeta and 13 Jbeta. Libraries were prepared by immunoSEQ multiplex PCR; TCRdb keeps only in-frame clonotypes and omits some of them. Of about 100,000 clones in the sample, around 80% were seen once. Sequencing used PBMCs. The receptors here all came from a female donor in good health and CMV-seropositive.

The V call is TRBV6-6, the J call TRBJ2-2; no clear D. V was pared by 2 bases and J by 3 bases, with 4 bases between. There are 13 residues in the CDR3. Per germline, CDR1 MNHNY and CDR2 SVGAGI (reference sequence). CDR3 coding DNA: TGTGCCAGCAGTTACCAGGACACCGGGGAGCTGTTTTTT. It encodes CASSYQDTGELFF.

This clone was counted between two and nine times. The chain uses TRBV19 and TRBJ2-3, with D possibly TRBD2 on 5 matching bases. The CDR3 consists of 13 residues. V shed 6 bases and J shed 2 bases, with 9 bases lying between them. CDR1 and CDR2 (germline): LNHDA, SQIVND (reference sequence). For the CDR3, the DNA is TGTGCCAGTAGCGGGGTCAACACAGATACGCAGTATTTT. Translated: CASSGVNTDTQYF.

The chain carries TRBV5-1 and TRBJ2-7; tentative D call: TRBD2 (6 bases). Looked up from germline, CDR1 is SGHRS and CDR2 is YFSETQ. CDR3 length: 15 residues. With 1 base removed from V and 0 bases from J, the gap between germline ends came to 11 bases. The CDR3 DNA is TGCGCCAGCAGCTTGAGCGGGTTGAGCTCCTACGAGCAGTACTTC. This encodes CASSLSGLSSYEQYF.

The J gene is TRBJ1-1, the V gene TRBV4-3, with 8 positions matching TRBD1. This CDR3 contains 15 residues. V lost 0 bases, J lost 5 bases, and 5 bases stayed unmatched. Germline loops: CDR1 LGHNA, CDR2 YSLEER. The CDR3 sequence is CASSQEGRGRTEAFF. The CDR3 region has the DNA TGCGCCAGCAGCCAAGAGGGCAGGGGGCGGACTGAAGCTTTCTTT.

CDR3 region: CASSVGETEAFF. The CDR3, as DNA: TGTGCCAGTAGTGTCGGGGAGACTGAAGCTTTCTTT. This chain uses TRBV19 with TRBJ1-1; no clear D. The V gene's germline CDR1 is LNHDA and CDR2 SQIVND (reference sequence). Trimming removed 5 bases at V and 5 bases at J, with 9 bases between. CDR3 length equals 12 residues. The entire variable domain, with the rest obtained from reference TRBV19 and TRBJ1-1, is as follows: DGGITQSPKYLFRKEGQNVTLSCEQNLNHDAMYWYRQDPGQGLRLIYYSQIVNDFQKGDIAEGYSVSREKKESFPLTVTSAQKNPTAFYLCASSVGETEAFFGQGTRLTVV.

J is TRBJ1-1 and V is TRBV29-1; 7 nucleotides align to TRBD1. This CDR3 region has 15 residues. The germline CDR1 and CDR2 sequences are SQVTM and ANQGSEA. J lost 5 bases, V lost 4 bases, and 13 bases had no gene match. CDR3 bases: TGCAGCGTTGTGATCGGGACAGAAAGGCGGACTGAAGCTTTCTTT. It encodes CSVVIGTERRTEAFF.

J is TRBJ2-3 and V is TRBV5-1; D is unresolved. Between the trimmed V and J ends, which lost 2 bases and 4 bases, there was a span of 5 bases. Germline V gene sequence: CDR1 SGHRS, CDR2 YFSETQ. This CDR3 has 12 residues. CDR3 sequence reads: CASSFTADTQYF. The CDR3 DNA sequence: TGCGCCAGCAGCTTTACGGCAGATACGCAGTATTTT.

The chain couples TRBV19 to TRBJ2-2; TRBD1 matches at 7 bases. The length of the CDR3 is 13 residues. V gave up 3 bases and J gave up 6 bases; unmatched junction bases: 1. Germline assignment: CDR1 LNHDA and CDR2 SQIVND (reference sequence). In DNA form, the CDR3 reads TGTGCCAGTAGTATTAGGGGGCCCGGGGAGCTGTTTTTT. Translating gives CASSIRGPGELFF.

The chain has TRBV6-5 and TRBJ2-2; D ambiguous. The CDR3 totals 14 residues. The V gene's germline CDR1 is MNHEY and CDR2 SVGAGI. V gave up 5 bases and J gave up 0 bases, with 7 bases separating them. CDR3 protein: CASSGGTNTGELFF. The CDR3 bases are TGTGCCAGCAGTGGCGGAACGAACACCGGGGAGCTGTTTTTT.

V gene TRBV18 combines with J gene TRBJ1-6, with 7 bases aligning to TRBD1. The germline V gene has CDR1 KGHSH and CDR2 LQKENI. The CDR3 loop spans 20 amino acids. After removal of 2 bases from V and 8 bases from J, the junction contained 21 bases not matched to a gene. The CDR3 here is CASSPVGIGYSGTADSPLHF. For the CDR3, the DNA is TGTGCCAGCTCACCAGTAGGTATAGGGTATTCCGGGACAGCCGATTCACCCCTCCACTTT.

V and J are TRBV7-8 and TRBJ1-4, with D possibly being TRBD1 (6 bases). Germline CDR1 and CDR2: SGHVS and FQNEAQ. Deletions cut 4 bases from V and 6 bases from J, with 12 bases between. The CDR3 covers 14 residues. CDR3 nucleotide sequence: TGTGCCAGCAGCTCCGGGACAAGATATGAAAAACTGTTTTTT. It codes for CASSSGTRYEKLFF.

The chain links TRBV19 to TRBJ2-5; 12 positions match TRBD1. The V gene's germline CDR1 is LNHDA and CDR2 SQIVND (reference sequence). Trimming at V came to 5 bases and at J to 7 bases, leaving 5 bases not matched to a gene. The CDR3 runs 14 residues. CDR3 loop: CASSVGQGAGTQYF. The CDR3 nucleotides are TGTGCCAGTAGTGTGGGACAGGGGGCCGGGACCCAGTACTTC.

This clone has a handful of counts. One end of the junction does not line up with germline, which may come from a read error. The chain recombines TRBV5-6 with TRBJ2-4, with 8 bases lining up with TRBD1. The CDR3 runs to 16 residues. The germline gives CDR1 SGHDT, CDR2 YYEEEE. The CDR3 DNA sequence: TGTGCCAGCAGCTCTAAACACCGACAGGGGATAAACAGTCAGTACTTC. Protein product: CASSSKHRQGINSQYF.

The chain links TRBV6-6 to TRBJ2-3; 7 bases map to TRBD2. CDR1 is MNHNY and CDR2 is SVGAGI in the germline V gene (reference sequence). The CDR3 totals 14 residues. The trim removed 6 bases at V and 0 bases at J, leaving 3 bases unmatched. Here the CDR3 reads CASSPGGSTDTQYF. Written as DNA, the CDR3 is TGTGCCAGCAGCCCGGGGGGAAGCACAGATACGCAGTATTTT.